These T cell receptor beta chains were read from a single sample in a study of cytomegalovirus exposure and HLA in healthy donors. TCRdb's copy holds only in-frame clones and misses some; the assay was immunoSEQ multiplex PCR. The sample holds some 110,000 clones, about 70% seen once. The material sequenced was PBMCs. Receptors were obtained from a man under 40 in good health and CMV-seronegative. CDR3s include the opening cysteine and the closing phenylalanine or tryptophan. Fields, in order: J gene, V gene, D gene, CDR3 length, clone size, CDR3 DNA, CDR3 protein. A D gene is named only where the DNA matches it firmly. Where a row states a size, it is once, few, many or the class of an expanded clone; other rows omit it.

TRBJ1-4,TRBV29-1,TRBD1,17,few,TGCAGCGTTGGCGGCCGAGGACAGGGGGCTGCTAATGAAAAACTGTTTTTT,CSVGGRGQGAANEKLFF
TRBJ2-7,TRBV7-7,TRBD1,15,-,TGTGCTAGCAGCTTGAACAGGGGAGTGGGCTACGAGCAGTACTTC,CASSLNRGVGYEQYF
TRBJ2-3,TRBV5-1,TRBD2,14,-,TGCGCCAGCAGCTCTGGACTAGCGACAGATACGCAGTATTTT,CASSSGLATDTQYF
TRBJ1-2,TRBV15,-,15,-,TGTGCCACCAGCAAAGGAGACAGCACTTACTATGGCTACACCTTC,CATSKGDSTYYGYTF
TRBJ1-2,TRBV7-9,TRBD1,16,once,TGTTCCAGCAGCCCTTCAGGACAGGGGTTAGACTATGGCTACACCTTC,CSSSPSGQGLDYGYTF
TRBJ2-7,TRBV12-5,-,16,-,TGTGCTAGTGGTTCCATCAGAGGGGAGGTTTCTAATAAGCAGTACTTC,CASGSIRGEVSNKQYF
TRBJ1-2,TRBV5-6,-,14,few,TGTGCCAGCAGCTTGCTCCGGACAGTGGGTGGCTACACCTTC,CASSLLRTVGGYTF
TRBJ1-2,TRBV6-5,-,13,-,TGTGCCAGCCAACGGTCAGGGAGGGATGGCTACACCTTC,CASQRSGRDGYTF
TRBJ2-7,TRBV15,-,13,-,TGTGCCACCAGCAGAAGTAACAGCTACGAGCAGTACTTC,CATSRSNSYEQYF
TRBJ2-6,TRBV16,TRBD1,15,-,TGTGCCAGCAGCGGACAGGGTTTTGGGGCCAACGTCCTGACTTTC,CASSGQGFGANVLTF
TRBJ2-7,TRBV5-1,TRBD1,13,-,TGCGCCAGCAGCATGGGACAGGGCGGCGAGCAGTACTTC,CASSMGQGGEQYF
TRBJ1-2,TRBV19,TRBD1,16,-,TGTGCCAGTAGCCTGACAGGGTACGCTCCGTTCTATGGCTACACCTTC,CASSLTGYAPFYGYTF
TRBJ2-3,TRBV19,TRBD1,15,once,TGTGCCACATGCAACCCGGGACAGGGGGCAGATACGCAGTATTTT,CATCNPGQGADTQYF
TRBJ2-7,TRBV7-8,-,14,-,TGTGCCAGCAGCTTAGAGACAGTATCCTACGAGCAGTACTTC,CASSLETVSYEQYF
TRBJ1-1,TRBV7-2,-,11,-,TGTGCCAGCAGCTTCGGGTTGGAAGCTTTCTTT,CASSFGLEAFF
TRBJ2-5,TRBV15,TRBD1,15,-,TGTGCCACCAGTGGTGTCAGGGGGCACAGGGAGACCCAGTACTTC,CATSGVRGHRETQYF
TRBJ2-3,TRBV28,TRBD2,13,-,TGTGCCAGCAGTCCCCTCCTAGCGGGCCGGAGGTATTTT,CASSPLLAGRRYF
TRBJ2-1,TRBV7-2,TRBD2,17,few,TGTGCCAGCAGCCATACCGGGACTACATCAAGGAGCCCTAGGATGTTCTTC,CASSHTGTTSRSPRMFF
TRBJ1-2,TRBV6-5,-,13,few,TGTGCCAGCAGTTACGATCCCAGCTATGGCTACACCTTC,CASSYDPSYGYTF
TRBJ2-7,TRBV6-1,-,16,-,TGTGCCAGCAGTGAATTGGGGCAGGCCATCTCCTACGAGCAGTACTTC,CASSELGQAISYEQYF
TRBJ2-2,TRBV5-8,TRBD1,13,-,TGTGCCAGCACCAGGACAGGGCCCGGGGAGCTGTTTTTT,CASTRTGPGELFF
TRBJ2-5,TRBV6-5,TRBD1,14,-,TGTGCCAGCAGTTCCTTGAGGGGGCGGGAGACCCAGTACTTC,CASSSLRGRETQYF
TRBJ1-2,TRBV28,-,11,few,TGTGCCAGCACCCCGGGCTATGGCTACACCTTC,CASTPGYGYTF
TRBJ1-1,TRBV4-3,TRBD1,14,few,TGCGCCAGTGGGAAGACAGGGGGCTCGGTTGAAGCTTTCTTT,CASGKTGGSVEAFF
TRBJ1-1,TRBV10-1,-,13,few,TGCGCCAGCAGTGACGGGGGGGGCACTGAAGCTTTCTTT,CASSDGGGTEAFF
TRBJ2-7,TRBV4-2,TRBD2,16,-,TGTGCCAGCAGCCTGGAGGGGGGACTAGCATTATACGAGCAGTACTTC,CASSLEGGLALYEQYF
TRBJ1-2,TRBV11-2,TRBD1,17,once,TGTGCCAGCAGCCCCCGGGACAGGGGGCAGGTTGACTATGGCTACACCTTC,CASSPRDRGQVDYGYTF
TRBJ2-3,TRBV5-4,-,14,-,TGTGCCAGCAGACTGGACATTAGCACAGATACGCAGTATTTT,CASRLDISTDTQYF
TRBJ2-1,TRBV6-1,-,13,-,TGTGCCAGCAGTCTACCGTCACCCCATGAGCAGTTCTTC,CASSLPSPHEQFF
TRBJ2-1,TRBV18,-,17,-,TGTGCCAGCTCACCACTCCCCCCGAGCTCAGCGACGAATGAGCAGTTCTTC,CASSPLPPSSATNEQFF
TRBJ2-2,TRBV5-1,-,15,-,TGCGCCAGCAGCTTGGGACAGCAAGCTACCGGGGAGCTGTTTTTT,CASSLGQQATGELFF
TRBJ2-5,TRBV5-4,TRBD2,15,-,TGTGCCAGCAGCCCGGGACTAGCTGTGGGGGAGACCCAGTACTTC,CASSPGLAVGETQYF
TRBJ2-1,TRBV5-4,TRBD2,16,-,TGTGCCAGCAGCTTATGGGGACTAGGTGTCAACAATGAGCAGTTCTTC,CASSLWGLGVNNEQFF
TRBJ2-7,TRBV20-1,-,11,-,TGCAGTGCTGGACAGTTCTACGAGCAGTACTTC,CSAGQFYEQYF
TRBJ1-5,TRBV7-2,-,16,-,TGTGCCAGCAGCTCCCTGGGGGGTGCGGGCAATCAGCCCCAGCATTTT,CASSSLGGAGNQPQHF
TRBJ2-7,TRBV2,-,14,-,TGTGCCAGCAGTGTTGGGCACCTTACCTACGAGCAGTACTTC,CASSVGHLTYEQYF
TRBJ2-7,TRBV2,TRBD1,14,-,TGTGCCAGCAGGAAGGGACAGGGGGCTTACGAGCAGTACTTC,CASRKGQGAYEQYF
TRBJ2-2,TRBV6-5,-,14,-,TGTGCCAGCAGATATCAGGGAAACACCGGGGAGCTGTTTTTT,CASRYQGNTGELFF
TRBJ1-5,TRBV28,TRBD1,13,-,TGTGCCAGCAGTAGACAGGGAAGACAGCCCCAGCATTTT,CASSRQGRQPQHF
TRBJ2-7,TRBV11-3,TRBD1,14,-,TGTGCCAGCAGCCTGCGGGCAGGGGGCAACGAGCAGTACTTC,CASSLRAGGNEQYF
TRBJ2-1,TRBV19,TRBD2,17,-,TGTGCCAGTAGTACCTCCGGGTTCATCGGGAGGGAACGCGAGCAGTTCTTC,CASSTSGFIGREREQFF
TRBJ1-1,TRBV5-8,TRBD1,15,few,TGTGCCAGCAGCTGGTGGACAGGGAGGGACACTGAAGCTTTCTTT,CASSWWTGRDTEAFF
TRBJ1-5,TRBV28,TRBD1,15,-,TGTGCCAGCAGTTTAACGGGACAGGGCAATCAGCCCCAGCATTTT,CASSLTGQGNQPQHF
TRBJ2-1,TRBV27,-,14,once,TGTGCCAGCAGTTTGAACACTGTAGGGAGGGAGCAGTTCTTC,CASSLNTVGREQFF
TRBJ2-3,TRBV6-5,TRBD2,16,-,TGTGCCAGCAGTTACCTCCTTAGCGGGCGACCAGATACGCAGTATTTT,CASSYLLSGRPDTQYF